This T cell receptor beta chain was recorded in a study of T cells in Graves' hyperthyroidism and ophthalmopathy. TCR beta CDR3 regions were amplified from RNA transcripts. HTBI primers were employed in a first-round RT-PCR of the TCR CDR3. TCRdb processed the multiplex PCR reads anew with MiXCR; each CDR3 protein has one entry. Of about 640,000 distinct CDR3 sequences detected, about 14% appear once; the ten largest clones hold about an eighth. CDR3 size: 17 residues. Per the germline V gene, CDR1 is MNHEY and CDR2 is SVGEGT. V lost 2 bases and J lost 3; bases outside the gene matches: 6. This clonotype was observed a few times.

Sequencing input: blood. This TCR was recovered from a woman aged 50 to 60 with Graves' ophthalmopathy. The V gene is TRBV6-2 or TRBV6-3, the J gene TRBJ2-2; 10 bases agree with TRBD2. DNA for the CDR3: TGTGCCAGCAGTTACCCCGGGACTAGCGTGTACACCGGGGAGCTGTTTTTT. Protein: CASSYPGTSVYTGELFF.